Sequencing of this TCR beta chain was carried out in a study of CD8 T cells in ankylosing spondylitis. Comment on this clonotype: What it binds is unknown.

Study conclusions and caveats: Previously reported in reactive arthritis synovial fluid and blood were some of the motif variants. Significant enrichment of disease-linked clones was reportedly seen in matched ankylosing spondylitis synovial fluid. Characteristic, it appeared, of ankylosing spondylitis blood was a TCR beta motif of about eight highly homologous variants. Disease-linked clones were found to be CD8+ and relatively rare in peripheral blood.

The CDR3 has 14 amino acids. The ends lost 4 bases at V and 8 bases at J; junction bases unmatched: 6. Per germline, CDR1 LNHNV and CDR2 YYDKDF (reference sequence). It was by quantitative 5'-RACE with molecular barcodes that TCR beta libraries were made. Using its own MiXCR run on the 5' RACE reads, TCRdb lists one record per CDR3 protein. The sample includes about 800,000 distinct CDR3 sequences, over 9.5% seen only once; the top ten take 0.51%. The receptor was derived from a male donor with ankylosing spondylitis. Sequencing input: blood, either unsorted or a sorted T cell fraction (not recorded which). The V gene is TRBV15, the J gene TRBJ1-4; 8 positions match TRBD1. CDR3 amino acids: CATSNDRGAEKLFF. For the CDR3, the DNA is TGTGCCACCAGCAACGACAGGGGTGCGGAAAAACTGTTTTTT. The whole variable domain, filled in from reference TRBV15 and TRBJ1-4, reads DAMVIQNPRYQVTQFGKPVTLSCSQTLNHNVMYWYQQKSSQAPKLLFHYYDKDFNNEADTPDNFQSRRPNTSFCFLDIRSPGLGDTAMYLCATSNDRGAEKLFFGSGTQLSVL.